Below are 12 T cell receptor beta chains sequenced from a single sample in a study of cytomegalovirus exposure and HLA in healthy donors. Clones were sequenced by immunoSEQ multiplex PCR, and TCRdb holds only the in-frame ones, with some missing. The repertoire holds approximately 270,000 clones, around 86% seen once, with around 1% in the top ten. Sequenced material: PBMCs. Every receptor here comes from a woman aged 18-29 years in good health and CMV-seronegative.

The rearrangement uses TRBV27 and TRBJ1-4; a possible D gene is TRBD1 (5 bases). V was cut by 5 bases and J by 7 bases, with 11 bases left in between. From germline, CDR1 is MNHEY and CDR2 SMNVEV (reference sequence). CDR3 length: 13 amino acids. The CDR3 DNA follows: TGTGCCAGCAGTCTGAGACAGCCTGAAAAACTGTTTTTT. It encodes CASSLRQPEKLFF. The whole variable domain, remainder taken from reference TRBV27 and TRBJ1-4, is EAQVTQNPRYLITVTGKKLTVTCSQNMNHEYMSWYRQDPGLGLRQIYYSMNVEVTDKGDVPEGYKVSRKEKRNFPLILESPSPNQTSLYFCASSLRQPEKLFFGSGTQLSVL.

The chain joins TRBV5-5 to TRBJ2-1, with D perhaps TRBD2 (6 bases). The CDR3 spans 17 residues. Trimming cost V 3 bases and J 2 bases, with 18 bases left between them. Germline CDR1 is SGHKS and CDR2 is YYEKEE (reference sequence). CDR3 sequence reads: CASSSRGTVRAYNEQFF. The CDR3 DNA reads TGTGCCAGCAGCTCCCGCGGGACTGTCAGAGCCTACAATGAGCAGTTCTTC.

The chain links TRBV7-3 to TRBJ1-2; D is undetermined. CDR3 length equals 15 residues. Germline CDR1 is SGHTA and CDR2 is FQGTGA. The V end lost 5 bases, the J end lost 0 bases, and 13 bases lay between the germline ends. The CDR3 loop reads CASSLRPGPNYGYTF. As DNA, the CDR3 is TGTGCCAGCAGCCTAAGACCAGGCCCTAACTATGGCTACACCTTC. The entire variable domain, with the rest obtained from reference TRBV7-3 and TRBJ1-2, is as follows: GAGVSQTPSNKVTEKGKYVELRCDPISGHTALYWYRQSLGQGPEFLIYFQGTGAADDSGLPNDRFFAVRPEGSVSTLKIQRTERGDSAVYLCASSLRPGPNYGYTFGSGTRLTVV.

The chain recombines TRBV29-1 with TRBJ2-7, with D maybe TRBD2 (5 bases). This CDR3 contains 13 residues. Trimming took off 0 bases at V and 7 bases at J, with 13 bases between the two ends. Per the germline V gene, CDR1 is SQVTM and CDR2 is ANQGSEA. The CDR3 DNA is TGCAGCGTTGAAGAACCGAGGGCTACAGAGCAGTACTTC. This gives the protein CSVEEPRATEQYF.

The chain links TRBV7-6 to TRBJ2-7; the D gene is possibly TRBD2 (5 bases). CDR1 and CDR2 (germline): SGHVS, FNYEAQ. The CDR3 length is 13 residues. The V gene lost 5 bases and the J gene lost 7 bases, with 15 bases spanning the gap. CDR3 in DNA: TGTGCCAGCAGCCTTCAGAGAGGGCAAGAGCAGTACTTC. The encoded protein is CASSLQRGQEQYF.

This chain joins TRBV14 and TRBJ2-2, with 7 bases identical to TRBD2. After removal of 4 bases from V and 3 bases from J, the junction contained 2 bases not matched to a gene. Germline CDR1 reads SGHDN; CDR2 reads FVKESK. The CDR3 contains 14 residues. The CDR3 spells CASSRRGDTGELFF. Written as DNA, the CDR3 is TGTGCCAGCAGCCGTCGGGGGGACACCGGGGAGCTGTTTTTT.

The CDR3 reads CGWARPGGAFF. CDR3 bases: TGCGGCTGGGCCCGTCCGGGGGGGGCTTTCTTT. V gene TRBV20-1 combines with J gene TRBJ1-1, with D maybe TRBD1 (5 bases). Germline CDR1 reads DFQATT; CDR2 reads SNEGSKA (reference sequence). CDR3 length equals 11 residues.

This clone showed up just once. The CDR3 loop is CASSHRGANTEAFF. CDR3 bases: TGTGCCAGCAGCCACAGGGGGGCGAACACTGAAGCTTTCTTT. The rearrangement joins TRBV2 to TRBJ1-1; 8 nucleotides agree with TRBD1. Trimming at V came to 6 bases and at J to 1 base, leaving 4 bases not matched to a gene. Germline V gene lookup returns CDR1 SNHLY and CDR2 FYNNEI. This CDR3 is built from 14 residues.

A note on this clone: The same CDR3 also results from other DNA sequences found in this sample. The J gene is TRBJ2-7, the V gene TRBV10-1; no clear D. The CDR3 has 13 amino acids. From germline, CDR1 is WNHNN and CDR2 SYGVQD (reference sequence). Deletions cut 0 bases from V and 4 bases from J, with 7 bases between. The CDR3 is CASSESQSYEQYF. DNA of the CDR3: TGCGCCAGCAGTGAGTCCCAGTCTTACGAGCAGTACTTC.

The rearrangement uses TRBV19 and TRBJ1-1, with no clear D. The CDR3 consists of 13 residues. Trimming removed 4 bases from V and 7 bases from J, with 13 bases in between. CDR1 and CDR2 from the germline V gene are LNHDA and SQIVND (reference sequence). The chain's CDR3 is CASSRFRGNEAFF. The CDR3 coding sequence is TGTGCCAGTAGTAGGTTTCGGGGTAATGAAGCTTTCTTT.

This chain joins TRBV14 and TRBJ2-7; TRBD2 matches at 9 bases. The J segment lost 3 bases and the V segment lost 1 base, leaving 7 bases of the junction unmatched. The CDR3 runs to 16 residues. Germline-derived CDR1 and CDR2 are SGHDN and FVKESK. The CDR3 protein is CASSQVFGTSLYEQYF. The CDR3 nucleotides are TGTGCCAGCAGCCAAGTTTTTGGGACTAGCCTCTACGAGCAGTACTTC.

This rearrangement joins TRBV18 to TRBJ1-5; 9 bases are shared with TRBD1. The CDR3 is made up of 19 amino acids. Germline lookup yields CDR1 KGHSH and CDR2 LQKENI. V was clipped by 3 bases and J by 0 bases; unmatched bases: 12. The CDR3 region is CASSPLPGQGDYSNQPQHF. The CDR3 nucleotides are TGTGCCAGCTCACCCCTACCGGGACAGGGCGATTATAGCAATCAGCCCCAGCATTTT.